The sample holds many counts of the clone carrying this T cell receptor beta chain. Its antigen is not known. This record comes from a study of spatial heterogeneity in lung cancer. The time point is: sample taken at primary tumor resection. Some 72 TRACERx patients with early, untreated non-small cell lung cancer donated samples. Unsorted whole RNA samples from tumor, nontumor lung or frozen PBMC were sequenced. V was cut by 0 bases and J by 0 bases, with 13 bases left in between. The germline V gene encodes CDR1 MNHEY and CDR2 SVGAGI. This CDR3 is built from 17 residues. Study-level points and caveats: Blood contained ubiquitous expanded tumor TCRs more at resection than at follow-up.

One entry per CDR3 protein results from TCRdb running MiXCR on the 5' RACE reads. The table includes roughly 48,000 distinct CDR3 sequences, approximately 5% detected once. The TCR was taken from a male donor with early-stage non-small cell lung cancer. The starting material was PBMCs, obtained at surgery. The chain joins TRBV6-5 to TRBJ2-3; unclear D gene. The CDR3 region is CASSYSTRSPSTDTQYF. The CDR3 coding sequence is TGTGCCAGCAGTTACTCAACCAGGTCGCCTAGCACAGATACGCAGTATTTT.